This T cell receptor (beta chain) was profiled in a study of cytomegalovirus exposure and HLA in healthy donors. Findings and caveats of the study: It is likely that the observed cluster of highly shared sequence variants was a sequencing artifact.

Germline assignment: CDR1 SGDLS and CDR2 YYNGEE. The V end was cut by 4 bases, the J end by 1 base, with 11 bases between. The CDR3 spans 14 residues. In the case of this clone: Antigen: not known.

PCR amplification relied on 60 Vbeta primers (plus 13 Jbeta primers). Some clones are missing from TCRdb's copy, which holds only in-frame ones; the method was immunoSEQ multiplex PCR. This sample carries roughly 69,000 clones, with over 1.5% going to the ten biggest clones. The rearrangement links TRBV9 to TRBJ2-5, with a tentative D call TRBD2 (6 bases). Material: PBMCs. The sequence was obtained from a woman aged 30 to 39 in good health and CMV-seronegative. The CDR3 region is CASSFPGVQETQYF. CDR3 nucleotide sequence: TGTGCCAGCAGCTTCCCGGGGGTCCAAGAGACCCAGTACTTC.